This TCR beta chain was sequenced during a study of control samples from healthy donors and cancer patients. The method was immunoSEQ multiplex PCR; TCRdb's version includes in-frame clones alone and lacks a portion of them. The sample contains roughly 170,000 clones, 94% of which appear only once. Germline V CDR1 and CDR2: MRHNA, SNTAGT. The length of the CDR3 is 16 residues. V lost 4 bases to trimming and J lost 3 bases; unmatched junction nucleotides: 11. The material sequenced was blood. The TCR originated in a woman between 18 and 29 years old in good health. V and J are TRBV6-4 and TRBJ1-2, with 7 positions matching TRBD1. The CDR3 nucleotides read TGTGCCAGCAGTGCCCCCCGCGGCAGGGGGTACTATGGCTACACCTTC. This codes for CASSAPRGRGYYGYTF.